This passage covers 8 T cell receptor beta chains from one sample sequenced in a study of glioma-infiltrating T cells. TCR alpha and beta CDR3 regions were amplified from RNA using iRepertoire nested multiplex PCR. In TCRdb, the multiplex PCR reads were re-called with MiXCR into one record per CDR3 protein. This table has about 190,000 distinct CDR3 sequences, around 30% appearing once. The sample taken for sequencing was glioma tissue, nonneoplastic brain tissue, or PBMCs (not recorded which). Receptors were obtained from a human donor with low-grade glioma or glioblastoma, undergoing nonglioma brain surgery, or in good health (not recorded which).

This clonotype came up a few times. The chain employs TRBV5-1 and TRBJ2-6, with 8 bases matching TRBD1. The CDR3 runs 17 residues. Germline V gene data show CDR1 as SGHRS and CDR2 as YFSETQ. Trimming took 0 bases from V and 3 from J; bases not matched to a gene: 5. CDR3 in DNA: TGCGCCAGCAGCTTGGGACAGGGGATAATTGGGGCCAACGTCCTGACTTTC. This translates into CASSLGQGIIGANVLTF.

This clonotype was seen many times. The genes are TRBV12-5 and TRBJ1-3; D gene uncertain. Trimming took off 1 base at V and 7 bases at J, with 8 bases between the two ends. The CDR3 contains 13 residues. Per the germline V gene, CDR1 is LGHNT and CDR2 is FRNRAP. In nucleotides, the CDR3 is TGTGCTAGTGGTTTGGGTCCGGGGAACACCATATATTTT. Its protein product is CASGLGPGNTIYF.

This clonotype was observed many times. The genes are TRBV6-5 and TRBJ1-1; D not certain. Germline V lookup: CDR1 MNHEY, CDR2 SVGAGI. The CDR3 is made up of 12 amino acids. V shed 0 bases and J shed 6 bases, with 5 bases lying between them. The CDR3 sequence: CASSYSRAEAFF. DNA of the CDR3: TGTGCCAGCAGTTACTCGCGCGCTGAAGCTTTCTTT.

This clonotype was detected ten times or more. CDR3 region: CSAPLGGQETQYF. DNA of the CDR3: TGCAGTGCTCCCCTAGGAGGCCAAGAGACCCAGTACTTC. The chain couples TRBV20-1 to TRBJ2-5; D might be TRBD2 (5 bases). The germline V and J ends were trimmed by 5 bases and 1 base, with 11 bases remaining between them. This CDR3 spans 13 amino acids. The V gene's germline CDR1 is DFQATT and CDR2 SNEGSKA (reference sequence).

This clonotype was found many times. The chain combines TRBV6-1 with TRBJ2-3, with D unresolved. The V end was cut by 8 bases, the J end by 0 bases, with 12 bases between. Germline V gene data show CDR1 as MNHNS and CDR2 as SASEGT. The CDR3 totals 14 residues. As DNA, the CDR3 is TGTGCCAGCGGCTTGTTTTCTAGCACAGATACGCAGTATTTT. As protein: CASGLFSSTDTQYF.

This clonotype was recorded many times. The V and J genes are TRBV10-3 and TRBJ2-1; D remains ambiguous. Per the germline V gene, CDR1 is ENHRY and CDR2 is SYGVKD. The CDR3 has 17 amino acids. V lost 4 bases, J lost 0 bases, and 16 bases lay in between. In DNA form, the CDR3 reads TGTGCCATCAGTGGGTATTCCGTCGTCAGCTCCTACAATGAGCAGTTCTTC. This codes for CAISGYSVVSSYNEQFF.

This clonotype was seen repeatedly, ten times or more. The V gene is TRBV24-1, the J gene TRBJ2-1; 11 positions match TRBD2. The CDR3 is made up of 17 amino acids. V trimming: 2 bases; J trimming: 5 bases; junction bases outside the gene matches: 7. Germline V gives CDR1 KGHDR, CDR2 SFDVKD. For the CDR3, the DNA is TGTGCCACCAGTGATTGGGATAGCGGGAGGGCCCACAATGAGCAGTTCTTC. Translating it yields CATSDWDSGRAHNEQFF.

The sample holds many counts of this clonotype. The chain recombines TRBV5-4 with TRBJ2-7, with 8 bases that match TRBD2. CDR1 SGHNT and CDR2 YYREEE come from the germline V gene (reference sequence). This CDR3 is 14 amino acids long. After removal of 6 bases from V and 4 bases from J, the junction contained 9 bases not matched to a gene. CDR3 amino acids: CASKRAGEAYEQYF. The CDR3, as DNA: TGTGCCAGCAAGCGAGCGGGAGAGGCGTACGAGCAGTACTTC.